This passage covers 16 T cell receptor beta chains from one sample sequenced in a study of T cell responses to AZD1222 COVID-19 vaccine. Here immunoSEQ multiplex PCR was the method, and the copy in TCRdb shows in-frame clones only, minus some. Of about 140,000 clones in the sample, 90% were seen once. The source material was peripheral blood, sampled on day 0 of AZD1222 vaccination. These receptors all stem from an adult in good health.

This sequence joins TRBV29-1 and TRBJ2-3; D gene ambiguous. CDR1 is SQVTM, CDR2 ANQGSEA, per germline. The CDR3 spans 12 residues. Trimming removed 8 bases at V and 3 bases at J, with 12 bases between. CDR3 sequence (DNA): TGCAGCCCGTTGGGGTCAACAGATACGCAGTATTTT. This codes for CSPLGSTDTQYF.

The CDR3 loop reads CASSRQGARNEQFF. DNA for the CDR3: TGTGCCAGCAGCAGACAGGGGGCCCGCAATGAGCAGTTCTTC. The rearrangement joins TRBV5-4 to TRBJ2-1; 10 nucleotides line up with TRBD1. In germline, CDR1 is SGHNT, CDR2 YYREEE (reference sequence). The CDR3 covers 14 residues. V lost 4 bases to trimming and J lost 6 bases; unmatched junction nucleotides: 4. The whole variable domain, remainder taken from reference TRBV5-4 and TRBJ2-1, is ETGVTQSPTHLIKTRGQQVTLRCSSQSGHNTVSWYQQALGQGPQFIFQYYREEENGRGNFPPRFSGLQFPNYSSELNVNALELDDSALYLCASSRQGARNEQFFGPGTRLTVL.

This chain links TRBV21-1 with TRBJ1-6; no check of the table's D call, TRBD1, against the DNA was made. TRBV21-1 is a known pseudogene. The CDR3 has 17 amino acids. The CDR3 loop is CASSKVTGDRVHSPLHF. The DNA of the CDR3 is TGTGCCAGCAGCAAAGTAACGGGGGACAGGGTTCATTCACCCCTCCACTTT.

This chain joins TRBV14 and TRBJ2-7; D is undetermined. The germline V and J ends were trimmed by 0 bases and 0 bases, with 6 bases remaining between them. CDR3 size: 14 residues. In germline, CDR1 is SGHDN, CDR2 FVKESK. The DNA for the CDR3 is TGTGCCAGCAGCCAAGATTGGAGCTCCTACGAGCAGTACTTC. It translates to CASSQDWSSYEQYF.

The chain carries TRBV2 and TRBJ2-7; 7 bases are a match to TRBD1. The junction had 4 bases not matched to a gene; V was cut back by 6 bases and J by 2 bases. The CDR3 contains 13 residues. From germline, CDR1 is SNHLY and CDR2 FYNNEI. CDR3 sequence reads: CASRTGKTYEQYF. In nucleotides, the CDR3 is TGTGCCAGCAGGACAGGGAAGACCTACGAGCAGTACTTC.

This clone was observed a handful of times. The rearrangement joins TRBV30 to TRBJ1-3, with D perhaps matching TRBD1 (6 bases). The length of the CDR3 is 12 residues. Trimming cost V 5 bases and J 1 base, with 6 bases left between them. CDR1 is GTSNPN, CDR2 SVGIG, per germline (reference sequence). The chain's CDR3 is CAWGQSGNTIYF. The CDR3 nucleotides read TGTGCCTGGGGACAGTCTGGAAACACCATATATTTT.

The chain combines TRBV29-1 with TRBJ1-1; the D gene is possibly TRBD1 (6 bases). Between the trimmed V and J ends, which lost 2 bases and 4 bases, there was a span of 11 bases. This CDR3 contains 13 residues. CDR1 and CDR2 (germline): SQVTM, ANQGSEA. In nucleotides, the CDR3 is TGCAGCGTTGAAAGACAGGAAGGCACTGAAGCTTTCTTT. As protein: CSVERQEGTEAFF.

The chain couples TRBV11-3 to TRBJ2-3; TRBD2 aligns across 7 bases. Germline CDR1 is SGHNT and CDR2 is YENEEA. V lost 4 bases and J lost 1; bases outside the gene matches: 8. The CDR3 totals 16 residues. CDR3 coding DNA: TGTGCCAGCAGCTCTGCGTCCAGCGGGGGCACAGATACGCAGTATTTT. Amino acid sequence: CASSSASSGGTDTQYF. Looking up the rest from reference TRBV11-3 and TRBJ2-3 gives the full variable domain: EAGVVQSPRYKIIEKKQPVAFWCNPISGHNTLYWYLQNLGQGPELLIRYENEEAVDDSQLPKDRFSAERLKGVDSTLKIQPAELGDSAVYLCASSSASSGGTDTQYFGPGTRLTVL.

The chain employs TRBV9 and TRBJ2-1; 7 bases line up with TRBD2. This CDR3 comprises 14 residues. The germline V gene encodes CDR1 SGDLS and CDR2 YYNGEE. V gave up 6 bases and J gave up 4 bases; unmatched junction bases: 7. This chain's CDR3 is CASTLGGDYNEQFF. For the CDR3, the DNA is TGTGCCAGCACGCTGGGGGGGGATTACAATGAGCAGTTCTTC.

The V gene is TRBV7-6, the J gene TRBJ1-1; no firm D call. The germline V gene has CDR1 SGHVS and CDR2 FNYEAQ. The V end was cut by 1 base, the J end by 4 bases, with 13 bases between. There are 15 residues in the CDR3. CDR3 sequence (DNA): TGTGCCAGCAGCTTAGGACCCGGGAAGGGCACTGAAGCTTTCTTT. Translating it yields CASSLGPGKGTEAFF. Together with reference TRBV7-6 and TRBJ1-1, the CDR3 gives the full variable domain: GAGVSQSPRYKVTKRGQDVALRCDPISGHVSLYWYRQALGQGPEFLTYFNYEAQQDKSGLPNDRFSAERPEGSISTLTIQRTEQRDSAMYRCASSLGPGKGTEAFFGQGTRLTVV.

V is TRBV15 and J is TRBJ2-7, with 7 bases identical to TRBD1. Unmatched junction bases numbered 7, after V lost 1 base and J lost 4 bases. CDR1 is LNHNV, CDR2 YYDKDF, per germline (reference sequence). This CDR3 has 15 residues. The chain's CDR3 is CATSRGGTVVYEQYF. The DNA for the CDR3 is TGTGCCACCAGCAGAGGAGGGACAGTAGTATACGAGCAGTACTTC.

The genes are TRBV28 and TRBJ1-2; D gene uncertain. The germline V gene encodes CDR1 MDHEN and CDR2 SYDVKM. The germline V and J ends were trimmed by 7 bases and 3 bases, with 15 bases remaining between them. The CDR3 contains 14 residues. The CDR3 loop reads CASTKPWGDYGYTF. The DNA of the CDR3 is TGTGCCAGCACTAAACCTTGGGGAGACTATGGCTACACCTTC.

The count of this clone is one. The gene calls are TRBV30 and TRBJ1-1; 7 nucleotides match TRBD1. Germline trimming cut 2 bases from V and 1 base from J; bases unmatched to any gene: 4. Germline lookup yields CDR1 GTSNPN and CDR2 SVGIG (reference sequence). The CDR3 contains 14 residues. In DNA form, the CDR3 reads TGTGCCTGGAGTTGGGACAGTCAGAACACTGAAGCTTTCTTT. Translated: CAWSWDSQNTEAFF.

DNA of the CDR3: TGCGCCAGCAGCTACGGACTAGCGGGAGCCTACGAGCAGTACTTC. Protein: CASSYGLAGAYEQYF. V is TRBV5-1 and J is TRBJ2-7; 13 bases are shared with TRBD2. Germline V gives CDR1 SGHRS, CDR2 YFSETQ. CDR3 size: 15 residues. V shed 3 bases and J 2 bases; nucleotides not matched to a gene: 2.

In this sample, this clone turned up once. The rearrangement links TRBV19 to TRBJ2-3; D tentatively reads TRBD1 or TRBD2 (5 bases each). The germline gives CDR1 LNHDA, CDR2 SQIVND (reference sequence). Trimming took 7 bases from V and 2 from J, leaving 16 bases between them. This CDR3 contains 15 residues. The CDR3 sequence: CASTAGRWTTDTQYF. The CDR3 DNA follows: TGTGCCAGTACCGCAGGGAGATGGACCACAGATACGCAGTATTTT.

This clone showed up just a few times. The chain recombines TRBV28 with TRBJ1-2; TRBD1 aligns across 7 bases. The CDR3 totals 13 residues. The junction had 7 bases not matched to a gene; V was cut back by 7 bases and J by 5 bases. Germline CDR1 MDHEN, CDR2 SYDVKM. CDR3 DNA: TGTGCCAGCAAGCCTAGGGGGCAATATGGCTACACCTTC. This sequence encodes CASKPRGQYGYTF.